Below, 20 T cell receptor beta chains from the same sample are listed, as sequenced in a study of blood T cells in healthy people across ages. Using a J-beta primer mix together with a sample-barcoded 5' primer, a second PCR was run for roughly 7 to 11 cycles. TCRdb re-derived calls from the 5' RACE reads in MiXCR, one entry per CDR3 protein. The sample consists of almost 550,000 distinct CDR3 sequences, under 30% of them appearing once. The data also belong to a second study, concerning T cells of mothers and their children.

Sequences were obtained from blood. Receptors were obtained from a boy aged 10-17 years in good health.

This chain joins TRBV4-1 and TRBJ2-5; TRBD1 aligns across 8 bases. The V gene end was trimmed by 0 bases and the J gene end by 6 bases; junction bases not matched to a gene: 3. Germline CDR1 is MGHRA and CDR2 is YSYEKL. There are 14 residues in the CDR3. The CDR3 protein is CASSQDNRGKTQYF. The CDR3 DNA is TGCGCCAGCAGCCAAGATAACAGGGGGAAGACCCAGTACTTC.

V and J are TRBV9 and TRBJ1-2; perhaps TRBD1 as D (6 bases). CDR1 is SGDLS and CDR2 is YYNGEE in the germline V gene. V was trimmed by 4 bases and J by 8 bases, leaving 18 bases between them. The CDR3 spans 14 residues. The CDR3 region has the DNA TGTGCCAGCAGCCCCCTTCCAGGGGCGGTGGGCTACACCTTC. Its translation: CASSPLPGAVGYTF. Based on the CDR3 plus reference TRBV9 and TRBJ1-2, the full variable domain is DSGVTQTPKHLITATGQRVTLRCSPRSGDLSVYWYQQSLDQGLQFLIQYYNGEERAKGNILERFSAQQFPDLHSELNLSSLELGDSALYFCASSPLPGAVGYTFGSGTRLTVV.

This clonotype was observed a handful of times. The V call is TRBV7-6, the J call TRBJ2-1; 8 bases are a match to TRBD1. Germline V gene sequence: CDR1 SGHVS, CDR2 FNYEAQ. Trimming took 5 bases from V and 4 from J; bases not matched to a gene: 7. The CDR3 has 15 residues. This chain's CDR3 is CASSLRGRRYNEQFF. In DNA, the CDR3 is TGTGCCAGCAGCCTCAGGGGGCGCCGGTACAATGAGCAGTTCTTC.

The J gene is TRBJ2-7, the V gene TRBV2; 9 nucleotides line up with TRBD2. The CDR3 runs 15 residues. The junction had 7 bases not matched to a gene; V was cut back by 4 bases and J by 3 bases. CDR1 and CDR2 from the germline V gene are SNHLY and FYNNEI. The CDR3 region is CASSALGGGGYEQYF. In DNA, the CDR3 is TGTGCCAGCAGTGCCCTGGGCGGGGGGGGCTACGAGCAGTACTTC.

The CDR3 DNA is TGTGCCAGCAGCCAGGCCGGGGGGATCGATGGCTACACCTTC. Translating it yields CASSQAGGIDGYTF. This chain uses TRBV6-5 with TRBJ1-2; TRBD1 is a possible D gene (5 bases). Trimming cost V 6 bases and J 6 bases, with 17 bases left between them. The CDR3 is 14 residues long. Germline loops: CDR1 MNHEY, CDR2 SVGAGI.

The chain uses TRBV6-6 and TRBJ2-1, with TRBD1 identical over 8 bases. The J segment lost 7 bases and the V segment lost 6 bases, leaving 5 bases of the junction unmatched. CDR1 and CDR2 from the germline V gene are MNHNY and SVGAGI (reference sequence). This CDR3 is built from 13 residues. This CDR3 reads CASSRGRDNEQFF. The CDR3 bases are TGTGCCAGCAGCAGGGGGCGCGATAATGAGCAGTTCTTC.

This clonotype was recorded once. V gene TRBV9 combines with J gene TRBJ2-5, with TRBD1 identical over 10 bases. The J call may be faulty, since TRBJ2-7 better matches the DNA end. Germline assignment: CDR1 SGDLS and CDR2 YYNGEE. The CDR3 consists of 16 residues. Here the CDR3 reads CASSVGQGDISYEQYF. CDR3 DNA sequence: TGTGCCAGCAGCGTCGGACAGGGGGATATCTCCTACGAGCAGTACTTC.

This clonotype turned up a few times. CDR3 amino acids: CASSQEMGAGANVLTF. DNA of the CDR3: TGCGCCAGCAGCCAAGAGATGGGGGCTGGGGCCAACGTCCTGACTTTC. The rearrangement uses TRBV4-1 and TRBJ2-6; D is perhaps TRBD1 or TRBD2 (5 bases each). The length of the CDR3 is 16 residues. The V end was cut by 0 bases, the J end by 2 bases, with 8 bases between. The germline V gene encodes CDR1 MGHRA and CDR2 YSYEKL.

This clonotype was counted between two and nine times. The V gene is TRBV10-3, the J gene TRBJ2-6; 11 nucleotides agree with TRBD1. Unmatched junction bases numbered 6, after V lost 3 bases and J lost 2 bases. CDR1 is ENHRY, CDR2 SYGVKD, per germline. The CDR3 sequence is 18 residues long. CDR3: CAISDPGQGVPGANVLTF. The CDR3 DNA reads as TGTGCCATCAGTGATCCGGGACAGGGGGTTCCTGGGGCCAACGTCCTGACTTTC.

This clonotype was found a few times. This chain joins TRBV30 and TRBJ1-1, with D perhaps matching TRBD1 (5 bases). The CDR3 is made up of 16 amino acids. V lost 5 bases and J lost 4, with 23 bases in between. From germline, CDR1 is GTSNPN and CDR2 SVGIG (reference sequence). CDR3 DNA sequence: TGTGCCTGGGCGACTACCACAAGGGGCAGGAGCACTGAAGCTTTCTTT. Protein: CAWATTTRGRSTEAFF.

The chain recombines TRBV6-4 with TRBJ2-3; TRBD2 agrees at 8 bases. CDR1 and CDR2 from the germline V gene are MRHNA and SNTAGT. V shed 0 bases and J 5 bases; nucleotides not matched to a gene: 7. This CDR3 comprises 16 residues. The CDR3 bases are TGTGCCAGCAGTGACTCGAGTCGTAGCGGGATAGATACGCAGTATTTT. Its protein is CASSDSSRSGIDTQYF.

The sample holds many counts of this clonotype. V and J are TRBV11-1 and TRBJ2-5; a weak D match, TRBD1 (6 bases). Judging by the DNA end, TRBJ2-7 fits better; the J call may be wrong. The CDR3 is 14 residues long. The germline gives CDR1 SGHAT, CDR2 FQDESV (reference sequence). In DNA, the CDR3 is TGTGCCAGCAGCCCCCAAGGGGGACATGACGAGCAGTACTTC. Translating gives CASSPQGGHDEQYF.

This sequence joins TRBV7-2 and TRBJ2-1; D uncertain. V lost 4 bases, J lost 3 bases, and 13 bases lay in between. This CDR3 contains 15 residues. Germline V gene lookup returns CDR1 SGHTA and CDR2 FQGNSA. As DNA, the CDR3 is TGTGCCAGCAGCTCGACGGCCGTACGCTACAATGAGCAGTTCTTC. This codes for CASSSTAVRYNEQFF.

The chain combines TRBV7-2 with TRBJ2-6, with D unclear. Germline-derived CDR1 and CDR2 are SGHTA and FQGNSA. The ends were cut back, 3 bases at V and 0 bases at J, with 9 bases in the middle. The CDR3 runs 16 residues. The CDR3 nucleotides read TGTGCCAGCAGCTTTTGGATTGACTCTGGGGCCAACGTCCTGACTTTC. Translation: CASSFWIDSGANVLTF.

There are a few counts of this clonotype. At one of its ends the junction is not consistent with the germline gene, which may arise from a read error. The V gene is TRBV7-7, the J gene TRBJ2-5; 9 bases map to TRBD2. The CDR3 is 15 amino acids. The germline V gene has CDR1 SSHAT and CDR2 FNYEAQ (reference sequence). This CDR3 reads CASSSLAGSQETQYF. Written as DNA, the CDR3 is TGTGCTAGCAGCTCCCTAGCGGGGAGCCAAGAGACCCAGTACTTC.

The rearrangement links TRBV27 to TRBJ2-5; 10 nucleotides align to TRBD2. The J call may be mistaken, given a closer DNA end match to TRBJ2-7. Germline CDR1 MNHEY, CDR2 SMNVEV (reference sequence). The CDR3 spans 15 residues. In nucleotides, the CDR3 is TGTGCCAGCAGTTGGGCTAGCGGGAGTTTATACGAGCAGTACTTC. Amino acids: CASSWASGSLYEQYF.

V gene TRBV28 combines with J gene TRBJ2-5, with D possibly TRBD2 on 6 matching bases. Germline CDR1 and CDR2: MDHEN and SYDVKM. Trimming removed 5 bases from V and 4 bases from J, with 17 bases in between. CDR3 length: 15 residues. The CDR3 sequence: CASSSVGGLRETQYF. CDR3 DNA: TGTGCCAGCAGTAGTGTGGGAGGCCTCAGAGAGACCCAGTACTTC. Complete variable domain (other parts from reference TRBV28 and TRBJ2-5): DVKVTQSSRYLVKRTGEKVFLECVQDMDHENMFWYRQDPGLGLRLIYFSYDVKMKEKGDIPEGYSVSREKKERFSLILESASTNQTSMYLCASSSVGGLRETQYFGPGTRLLVL.

This rearrangement joins TRBV9 to TRBJ2-1; D is unresolved. The CDR3 has 13 amino acids. Germline V lookup: CDR1 SGDLS, CDR2 YYNGEE. V gave up 3 bases and J gave up 5 bases, with 9 bases separating them. The CDR3 here is CASSDPGNNEQFF. The CDR3 DNA reads as TGTGCCAGCAGCGATCCAGGAAACAATGAGCAGTTCTTC.

The V gene is TRBV28, the J gene TRBJ1-4; TRBD1 matches 8 bases. The CDR3 consists of 14 residues. Looked up from germline, CDR1 is MDHEN and CDR2 is SYDVKM. V lost 4 bases to trimming and J lost 3 bases; unmatched junction nucleotides: 1. CDR3 sequence (DNA): TGTGCCAGCAGTTCAGGGGGCGCTAATGAAAAACTGTTTTTT. It translates to CASSSGGANEKLFF. Supplemented by reference TRBV28 and TRBJ1-4, the full variable domain reads DVKVTQSSRYLVKRTGEKVFLECVQDMDHENMFWYRQDPGLGLRLIYFSYDVKMKEKGDIPEGYSVSREKKERFSLILESASTNQTSMYLCASSSGGANEKLFFGSGTQLSVL.

The V and J genes are TRBV5-1 and TRBJ1-5; D call uncertain. The CDR3 contains 14 residues. Deletions cut 0 bases from V and 5 bases from J, with 9 bases between. CDR1 and CDR2 from the germline V gene are SGHRS and YFSETQ. The CDR3 sequence: CASSLDGRDQPQHF. The CDR3 DNA sequence: TGCGCCAGCAGCTTGGACGGGCGCGATCAGCCCCAGCATTTT.